This T cell receptor (beta chain) is drawn from a study of T cell repertoires in cytomegalovirus infection. Turning to the study itself: Public signatures in TCR beta pointed to CMV infection and matching HLA type.

CDR1 and CDR2 (germline): SNHLY, FYNNEI. V lost 6 bases to trimming and J lost 2 bases, with 14 bases between them. The CDR3 loop spans 14 amino acids. TCRdb reanalysed the reads using MiXCR and keeps one entry per CDR3 protein. The sample lists around 330,000 distinct CDR3 sequences; roughly 17% were seen once. The sequenced sample was PBMCs. The TCR sequence derives from a human donor in good health (CMV status not recorded). Some clones in this sample may be carry-over from other donors' samples. This rearrangement joins TRBV2 to TRBJ2-7; D possibly corresponds to TRBD1 (8 bases). CDR3 loop: CASRRQGRAYEQYF. Here the CDR3 DNA reads TGTGCCAGCAGAAGACAGGGGAGGGCCTACGAGCAGTACTTC.